This T cell receptor (beta chain) was identified in a study of T cells in narcolepsy. The method was immunoSEQ multiplex PCR; TCRdb's version includes in-frame clones alone and lacks a portion of them. In the table there are roughly 3,500 clones, around two thirds of which are singletons. The V gene end was trimmed by 6 bases and the J gene end by 11 bases; junction bases not matched to a gene: 11. The CDR3 runs 13 residues. Germline V gene data show CDR1 as MGHDK and CDR2 as SYGVNS. The sequence was obtained from a human donor with narcolepsy. Sequenced input: CD45RA- memory CD8+ T cells from PBMCs. The V gene is TRBV25-1, the J gene TRBJ1-1; the match to TRBD1 covers 8 bases. CDR3 protein: CASSTLGGQEAFF. In DNA form, the CDR3 reads TGTGCCAGCAGCACCCTGGGGGGACAGGAGGCTTTCTTT.